This entry concerns a single T cell receptor beta chain. Its antigen is not yet known. A much larger clonotype is one base distant, so this may be a read error. Full-length TCR variable regions were amplified by 5' RACE PCR using constant-region reverse primers, and then by semi-nested PCR using Nested Universal Primer A. The ReliaPrep RNA Cell Miniprep System was used to extract total RNA, which was then reverse transcribed into 5'RACE-ready cDNA with the SMARTer RACE 5'/3' Kit. Multiplex adaptors were used to barcode the full-length TCR alpha and beta libraries, which were then sequenced on an Illumina MiSeq. The authors' analysis ran thus. For each of nine subset-tissue groups, sequencing data from the five patients were pooled, and the groups were compared by unsupervised clustering of TCR gene usage. The Morisita-Horn index was used to calculate repertoire similarity, with shared sequences weighted according to their contribution to each repertoire. TCRdb reprocessed the public reads (quality trimming at Q25 with fastp, clone calling with MiXCR) and kept in-frame beta chains. Rows with a matching CDR3 protein are joined into one entry that keeps the most common DNA and genes. The V and J calls and clone size are TCRdb's, not the authors'. This sample gives about 5,700 distinct CDR3 sequences in total; about a third of them show up just once. 4.5% to 5.5% of the sample is held by the ten biggest clonotypes.

CDR1 and CDR2, per the germline V gene, are SGHTA and FQGNSA. Counted from cysteine to phenylalanine, this CDR3 has 12 amino acids. Only the CDR3 region is kept as DNA, spanning 36 bases read in frame from base 1. The Miltenyi Naive CD4+ T Cell Isolation kit was used to purify naive CD4+ T cells, and CD25 microbeads were used to remove Tregs. Tregs, naive and memory CD4+ T cells from tumor, blood and ipsilateral draining lymph nodes of a handful of breast cancer patients underwent full-length TCR alpha and beta sequencing. Tumor tissue and lymph nodes obtained from ipsilateral axillary dissection were perfused with PBS, minced and then digested with collagenase I and hyaluronidase. Mononuclear cells from lymph nodes or approximately 50 ml of peripheral blood were isolated by Ficoll density gradient centrifugation. Sorted cell populations were confirmed by FACS to exceed 90% purity. This sample stems from a study (dated by TCRdb to between 2014 and 2016). For the study in its entirety: The study tested whether tumor-infiltrating Tregs in breast cancer are recruited from blood Tregs or converted in situ from other CD4+ T cell subsets. What the work shows at the level of the full study, not this receptor alone: The greatest overlap of tumor-infiltrating Treg TCR alpha and beta sequences was observed with tumor naive CD4+ T cells, followed by blood naive CD4+ T cells. Validation in the larger cohort was restricted to a single TCR beta V-J rearrangement rather than whole repertoires. Tumor memory CD4+ T cell TCR gene usage was found to cluster with blood and lymph node memory CD4+ cells and with lymph node naive CD4+ cells.

This TCR came from a female donor with breast cancer. The sequencing sample was made of naive CD4+ T cells sorted from a lymph node. Interpreted using the paper, the cell subset or site label stands for: naive CD4+ T cells, CD4+CD45RA+CD25-. The rearranged chain carries TRBV7-2 and TRBJ2-4; 5 matching bases give a weak D call of TRBD1. The nucleotide sequence reads TGTGTCAGCAGCTTACCTCAGGGCGCGTCGTACTTC. It specifies CVSSLPQGASYF.